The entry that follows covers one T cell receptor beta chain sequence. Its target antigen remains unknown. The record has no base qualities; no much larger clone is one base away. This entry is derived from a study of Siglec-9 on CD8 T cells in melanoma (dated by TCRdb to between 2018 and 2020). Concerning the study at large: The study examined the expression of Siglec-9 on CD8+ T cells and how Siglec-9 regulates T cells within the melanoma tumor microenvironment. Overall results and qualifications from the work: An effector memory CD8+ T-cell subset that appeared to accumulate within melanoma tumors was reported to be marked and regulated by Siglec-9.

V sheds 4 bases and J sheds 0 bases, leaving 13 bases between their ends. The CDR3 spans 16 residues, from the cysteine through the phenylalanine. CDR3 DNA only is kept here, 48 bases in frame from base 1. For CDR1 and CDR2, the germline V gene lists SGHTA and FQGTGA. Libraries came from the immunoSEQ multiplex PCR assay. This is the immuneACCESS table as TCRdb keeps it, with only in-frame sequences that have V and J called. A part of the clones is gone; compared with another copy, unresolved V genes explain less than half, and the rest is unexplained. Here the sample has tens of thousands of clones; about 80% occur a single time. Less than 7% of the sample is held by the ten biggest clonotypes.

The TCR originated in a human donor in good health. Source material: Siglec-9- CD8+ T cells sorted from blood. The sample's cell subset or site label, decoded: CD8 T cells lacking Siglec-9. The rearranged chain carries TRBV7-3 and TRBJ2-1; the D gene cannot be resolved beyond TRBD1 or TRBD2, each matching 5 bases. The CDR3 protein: CASSSGPLNSYNEQFF. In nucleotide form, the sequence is TGTGCCAGCAGCTCGGGACCGCTAAACTCCTACAATGAGCAGTTCTTC.